This TCR beta chain was profiled in a study of blood T cell repertoires in COVID-19. The repertoire was sequenced with immunoSEQ multiplex PCR; TCRdb's copy has only in-frame clones and lacks some. The sample holds more than 95,000 clones, 89% seen once. The CDR3 totals 17 residues. Germline CDR1 is SGHKS and CDR2 is YYEKEE (reference sequence). The V and J ends lost 4 bases and 7 bases, in that order; junction bases with no gene match: 18. This clone came up once. The gene calls are TRBV5-5 and TRBJ2-7; 9 bases agree with TRBD2. The sequencing input was peripheral blood. The origin of this receptor is a woman aged 55-69 years with acute or convalescent COVID-19. DNA of the CDR3: TGTGCCAGCAGCCCCCGACCCGGACTAGCGACATTGGTTGAGCAGTACTTC. Its protein product is CASSPRPGLATLVEQYF.